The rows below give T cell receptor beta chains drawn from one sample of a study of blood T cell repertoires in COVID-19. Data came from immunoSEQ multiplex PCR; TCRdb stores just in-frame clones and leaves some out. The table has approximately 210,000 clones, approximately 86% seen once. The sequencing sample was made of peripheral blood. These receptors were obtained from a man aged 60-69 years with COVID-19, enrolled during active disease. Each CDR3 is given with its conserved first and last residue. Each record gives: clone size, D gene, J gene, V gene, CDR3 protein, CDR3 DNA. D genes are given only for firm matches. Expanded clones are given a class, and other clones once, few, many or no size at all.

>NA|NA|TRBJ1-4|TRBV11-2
CASSFARNLNEKLFF
TGTGCCAGCAGCTTCGCCAGGAACCTTAATGAAAAACTGTTTTTT
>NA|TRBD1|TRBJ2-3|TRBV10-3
CAISEDGQGSTDTQYF
TGTGCCATCAGTGAAGATGGACAGGGAAGCACAGATACGCAGTATTTT
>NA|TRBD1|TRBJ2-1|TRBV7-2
CASSLVGGALSEQFF
TGTGCCAGCAGCTTAGTAGGGGGCGCTTTGAGTGAGCAGTTCTTC
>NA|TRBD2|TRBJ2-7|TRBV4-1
CASSPGGSGSSYEQYF
TGCGCCAGCAGCCCCGGGGGTAGCGGGAGCTCCTACGAGCAGTACTTC
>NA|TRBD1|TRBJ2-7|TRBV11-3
CASSQGAGYHEQYF
TGTGCCAGCAGCCAGGGGGCAGGGTACCACGAGCAGTACTTC
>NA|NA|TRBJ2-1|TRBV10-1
CASSQEARAGEQFF
TGCGCCAGCAGCCAAGAGGCCAGGGCAGGTGAGCAGTTCTTC
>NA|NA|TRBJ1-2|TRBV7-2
CASSPDTGRDYGYTF
TGTGCCAGCAGCCCCGACACGGGGAGGGACTATGGCTACACCTTC
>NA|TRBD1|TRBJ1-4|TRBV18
CASSVDRGLFF
TGTGCCAGCTCAGTGGACAGGGGGCTGTTTTTT
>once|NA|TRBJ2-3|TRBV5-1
CASSSISSDTQYF
TGCGCCAGCAGCTCAATAAGCTCAGATACGCAGTATTTT
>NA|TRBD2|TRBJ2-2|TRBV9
CASNPRRELAGTGELFF
TGTGCCAGCAACCCCCGCCGGGAACTAGCGGGAACCGGGGAGCTGTTTTTT
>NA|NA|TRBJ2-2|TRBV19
CASSIVTGLNTGELFF
TGTGCCAGTAGTATAGTAACGGGTTTAAACACCGGGGAGCTGTTTTTT
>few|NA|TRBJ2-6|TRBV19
CASSSNRAGANVLTF
TGTGCCAGTAGTTCGAACAGGGCCGGGGCCAACGTCCTGACTTTC
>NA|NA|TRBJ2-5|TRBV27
CASSPQRVLQETQYF
TGTGCCAGCAGTCCTCAACGGGTTCTCCAAGAGACCCAGTACTTC
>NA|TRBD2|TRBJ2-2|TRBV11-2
CASRNLAGDTGELFF
TGTGCCAGCAGGAATTTAGCGGGAGATACCGGGGAGCTGTTTTTT
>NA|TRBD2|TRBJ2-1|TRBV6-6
CASRASGTYNEQFF
TGTGCCAGCAGGGCTAGCGGCACCTACAATGAGCAGTTCTTC